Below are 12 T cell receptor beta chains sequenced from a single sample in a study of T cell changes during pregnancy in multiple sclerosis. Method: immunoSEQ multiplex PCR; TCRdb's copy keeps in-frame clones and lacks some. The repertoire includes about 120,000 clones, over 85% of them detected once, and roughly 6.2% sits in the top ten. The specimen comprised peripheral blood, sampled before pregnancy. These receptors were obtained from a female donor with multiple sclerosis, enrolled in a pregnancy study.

The CDR3 reads CASSFKGQGDEKLFF. CDR3 sequence (DNA): TGTGCCAGCAGCTTCAAGGGACAGGGCGATGAAAAACTGTTTTTT. The V and J genes are TRBV5-6 and TRBJ1-4, with TRBD1 matching over 9 bases. Germline-derived CDR1 and CDR2 are SGHDT and YYEEEE. J lost 6 bases, V lost 2 bases, and 5 bases had no gene match. This CDR3 contains 15 residues.

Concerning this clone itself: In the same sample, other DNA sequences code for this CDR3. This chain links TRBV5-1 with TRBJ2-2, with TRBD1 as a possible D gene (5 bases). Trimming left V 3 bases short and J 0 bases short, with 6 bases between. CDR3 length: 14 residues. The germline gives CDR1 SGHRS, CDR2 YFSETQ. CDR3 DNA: TGCGCCAGCAGCTCGACAGCGAACACCGGGGAGCTGTTTTTT. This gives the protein CASSSTANTGELFF.

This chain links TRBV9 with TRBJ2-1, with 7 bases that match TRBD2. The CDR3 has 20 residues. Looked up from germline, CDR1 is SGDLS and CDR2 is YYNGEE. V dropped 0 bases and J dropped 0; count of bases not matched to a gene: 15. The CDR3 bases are TGTGCCAGCAGCGTAGCCGGGGGAATCGGGCGGGGGAGCTCCTACAATGAGCAGTTCTTC. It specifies CASSVAGGIGRGSSYNEQFF. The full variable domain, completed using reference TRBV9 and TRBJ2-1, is DSGVTQTPKHLITATGQRVTLRCSPRSGDLSVYWYQQSLDQGLQFLIQYYNGEERAKGNILERFSAQQFPDLHSELNLSSLELGDSALYFCASSVAGGIGRGSSYNEQFFGPGTRLTVL.

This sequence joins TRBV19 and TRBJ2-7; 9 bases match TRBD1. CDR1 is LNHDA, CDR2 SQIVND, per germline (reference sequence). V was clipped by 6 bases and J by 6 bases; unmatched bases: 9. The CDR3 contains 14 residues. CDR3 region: CASSQAGQGTEQYF. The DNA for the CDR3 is TGTGCCAGTAGCCAAGCTGGACAGGGGACCGAGCAGTACTTC.

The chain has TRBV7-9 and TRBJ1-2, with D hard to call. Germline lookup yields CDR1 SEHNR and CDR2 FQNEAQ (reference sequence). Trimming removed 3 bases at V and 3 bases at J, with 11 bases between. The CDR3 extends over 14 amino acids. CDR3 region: CASSFSGGYYGYTF. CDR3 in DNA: TGTGCCAGCAGCTTTAGTGGAGGCTACTATGGCTACACCTTC.

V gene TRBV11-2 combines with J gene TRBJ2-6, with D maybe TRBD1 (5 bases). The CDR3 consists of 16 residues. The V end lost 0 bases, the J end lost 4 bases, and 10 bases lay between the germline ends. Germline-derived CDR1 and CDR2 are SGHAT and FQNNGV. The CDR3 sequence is CASSLDRVTGANVLTF. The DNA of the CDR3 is TGTGCCAGCAGCTTAGACAGGGTTACCGGGGCCAACGTCCTGACTTTC. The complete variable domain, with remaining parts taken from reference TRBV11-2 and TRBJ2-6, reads EAGVAQSPRYKIIEKRQSVAFWCNPISGHATLYWYQQILGQGPKLLIQFQNNGVVDDSQLPKDRFSAERLKGVDSTLKIQPAKLEDSAVYLCASSLDRVTGANVLTFGAGSRLTVL.

The CDR3, as DNA: TGTGCCTGGAGCCGTAAGGCCGCGCAGGGGCAGGGATTTGAAGCTTTCTTT. Its protein is CAWSRKAAQGQGFEAFF. This sequence joins TRBV30 and TRBJ1-1, with D perhaps matching TRBD1 (6 bases). CDR3 size: 17 residues. The V and J ends lost 3 bases and 7 bases respectively, with 27 bases between them. Germline-derived CDR1 and CDR2 are GTSNPN and SVGIG (reference sequence).

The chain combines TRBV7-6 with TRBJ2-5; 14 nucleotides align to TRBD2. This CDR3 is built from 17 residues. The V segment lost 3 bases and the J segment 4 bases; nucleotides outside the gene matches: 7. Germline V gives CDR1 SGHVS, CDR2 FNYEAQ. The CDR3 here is CASSLAPGLAGVETQYF. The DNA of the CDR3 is TGTGCCAGCAGCTTGGCTCCGGGACTAGCGGGGGTAGAGACCCAGTACTTC. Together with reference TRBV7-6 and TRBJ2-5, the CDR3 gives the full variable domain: GAGVSQSPRYKVTKRGQDVALRCDPISGHVSLYWYRQALGQGPEFLTYFNYEAQQDKSGLPNDRFSAERPEGSISTLTIQRTEQRDSAMYRCASSLAPGLAGVETQYFGPGTRLLVL.

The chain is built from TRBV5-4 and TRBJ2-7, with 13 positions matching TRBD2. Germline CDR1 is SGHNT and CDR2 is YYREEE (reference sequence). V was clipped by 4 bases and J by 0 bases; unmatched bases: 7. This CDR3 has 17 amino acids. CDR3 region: CASSQGTSGAFSYEQYF. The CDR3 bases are TGTGCCAGCAGCCAAGGGACTAGCGGGGCCTTCTCCTACGAGCAGTACTTC.

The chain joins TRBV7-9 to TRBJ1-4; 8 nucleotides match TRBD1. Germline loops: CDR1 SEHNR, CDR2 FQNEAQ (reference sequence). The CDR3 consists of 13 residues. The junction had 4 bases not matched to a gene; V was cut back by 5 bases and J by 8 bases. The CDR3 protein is CASSTRTGEKLFF. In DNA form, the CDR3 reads TGTGCCAGCAGCACCCGGACAGGGGAAAAACTGTTTTTT.

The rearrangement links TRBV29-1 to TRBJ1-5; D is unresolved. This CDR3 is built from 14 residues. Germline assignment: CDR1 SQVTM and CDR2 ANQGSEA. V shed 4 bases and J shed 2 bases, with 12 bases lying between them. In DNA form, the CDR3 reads TGCAGCGTTGTAATCCCCGAGGGCAATCAGCCCCAGCATTTT. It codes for CSVVIPEGNQPQHF.

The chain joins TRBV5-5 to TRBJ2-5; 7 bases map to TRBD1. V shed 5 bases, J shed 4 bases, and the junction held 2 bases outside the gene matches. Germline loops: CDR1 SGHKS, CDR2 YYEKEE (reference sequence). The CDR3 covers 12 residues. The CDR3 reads CASSRTGETQYF. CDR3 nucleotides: TGTGCCAGCAGTCGGACAGGAGAGACCCAGTACTTC. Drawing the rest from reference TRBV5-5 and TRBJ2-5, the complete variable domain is DAGVTQSPTHLIKTRGQQVTLRCSPISGHKSVSWYQQVLGQGPQFIFQYYEKEERGRGNFPDRFSARQFPNYSSELNVNALLLGDSALYLCASSRTGETQYFGPGTRLLVL.